Described below is a single T cell receptor beta chain sequence and its context. TCRdb's copy holds only in-frame clones and misses some; the assay was immunoSEQ multiplex PCR. Here the sample spans approximately 20,000 clones, approximately 87% being singletons. The source of the sample is a study of untreated major depressive disorder. CDR3 length: 13 residues. Deletions cut 6 bases from V and 5 bases from J, with 10 bases between. Germline V gene data show CDR1 as SNHLY and CDR2 as FYNNEI. The rearrangement uses TRBV2 and TRBJ2-2; unclear D gene. This sequence originates from a woman aged 25 to 39 in good health. The sequenced sample was CD4+ T cells from PBMCs. DNA for the CDR3: TGTGCCAGCAGACCACAGTGGACCGGGGAGCTGTTTTTT. Amino acids: CASRPQWTGELFF.